These 15 T cell receptor beta chains originate from one sample sequenced in a study of blood T cell repertoires in COVID-19 (dated by TCRdb to 2018 to 2020). Libraries came from the immunoSEQ multiplex PCR assay. TCRdb's version of the immuneACCESS table is confined to in-frame rearrangements and falls short of the full clone set. An unresolved V gene accounts for under half of the shortfall where checked; the remainder is of unknown origin. The sample table holds 150,000 to 200,000 clones, of which roughly 77% were seen once. 5.5% to 7% of the sample is in the top ten clones. Sequencing was performed on peripheral blood. The receptors come from a woman in her forties with COVID-19, enrolled during active disease.

This clone has just one count. This sequence joins TRBV14 and TRBJ2-5, with 7 positions matching TRBD2. The CDR3 contains 12 residues. Germline assignment: CDR1 SGHDN and CDR2 FVKESK. V shed 8 bases and J 5 bases; nucleotides not matched to a gene: 5. The CDR3 sequence: CASGRDRETQYF. CDR3 nucleotides: TGTGCCAGCGGGAGGGACCGGGAGACCCAGTACTTC.

The chain carries TRBV10-1 and TRBJ1-5; no reliable D call. Germline CDR1 reads WNHNN; CDR2 reads SYGVQD (reference sequence). Trimming left V 3 bases short and J 3 bases short, with 9 bases between. This CDR3 has 14 residues. The CDR3 loop reads CASSEESPNQPQHF. In DNA form, the CDR3 reads TGCGCCAGCAGTGAAGAGAGCCCCAATCAGCCCCAGCATTTT.

The gene calls are TRBV29-1 and TRBJ1-1, with TRBD1 as a possible D gene (6 bases). Germline V gene sequence: CDR1 SQVTM, CDR2 ANQGSEA. With 7 bases removed from V and 1 base from J, the gap between germline ends came to 13 bases. This CDR3 has 13 residues. The CDR3 region has the DNA TGCAGCGGTAAACAGGGTCAGAACACTGAAGCTTTCTTT. It encodes CSGKQGQNTEAFF. The whole variable domain, remainder taken from reference TRBV29-1 and TRBJ1-1, is SAVISQKPSRDICQRGTSLTIQCQVDSQVTMMFWYRQQPGQSLTLIATANQGSEATYESGFVIDKFPISRPNLTFSTLTVSNMSPEDSSIYLCSGKQGQNTEAFFGQGTRLTVV.

The chain combines TRBV1 with TRBJ1-5; TRBD1 reflects the table's D call only, with no check against the DNA. TRBV1 is classified as a pseudogene. CDR3 size: 12 residues. The CDR3 here is CTNGQDNQPQHF. CDR3 sequence (DNA): TGCACCAACGGACAGGATAATCAGCCCCAGCATTTT.

The V gene is TRBV19, the J gene TRBJ2-7; 14 nucleotides align to TRBD2. Per germline, CDR1 LNHDA and CDR2 SQIVND (reference sequence). The CDR3 length is 13 residues. The junction had 1 base not matched to a gene; V was cut back by 9 bases and J by 3 bases. CDR3 DNA: TGTGCCAGCGGGACTAGCGGGAGCTACGAGCAGTACTTC. Translated: CASGTSGSYEQYF.

This clone was observed a few times. This rearrangement joins TRBV30 to TRBJ2-7, with TRBD2 as a possible D gene (6 bases). V lost 3 bases and J 4 bases, leaving 10 bases between the germline ends. Germline CDR1 is GTSNPN and CDR2 is SVGIG (reference sequence). The CDR3 spans 12 residues. DNA for the CDR3: TGTGCCTGGAGACGGGAGAGGTACGAGCAGTACTTC. It specifies CAWRRERYEQYF.

The CDR3 sequence: CAWEVGSRGNQPQHF. DNA of the CDR3: TGTGCCTGGGAGGTCGGGTCGCGGGGCAATCAGCCCCAGCATTTT. The rearrangement joins TRBV30 to TRBJ1-5; D is ambiguous. The CDR3 runs 15 residues. Trimming pared 5 bases from V and 2 bases from J, leaving 16 bases between. CDR1 is GTSNPN and CDR2 is SVGIG in the germline V gene (reference sequence).

In DNA, the CDR3 is TGCAGCGTTGAATCGAAGCCGCACAATGAGCAGTTCTTC. Protein sequence: CSVESKPHNEQFF. This chain joins TRBV29-1 and TRBJ2-1; D call uncertain. Trimming removed 2 bases from V and 5 bases from J, with 10 bases in between. The CDR3 contains 13 residues. Germline CDR1 SQVTM, CDR2 ANQGSEA.

The rearrangement uses TRBV5-7 and TRBJ1-1; the D gene is possibly TRBD1 (6 bases). TRBV5-7 is an open reading frame whose function is uncertain. This CDR3 spans 15 amino acids. V lost 4 bases to trimming and J lost 5 bases, with 18 bases between them. CDR3 nucleotide sequence: TGTGCCAGCAGCGGGGGGGCAGCCTGGAGGACTGAAGCTTTCTTT. It translates to CASSGGAAWRTEAFF.

V is TRBV3-1 (or the pseudogene TRBV3-2) and J is TRBJ2-5; D remains ambiguous. The CDR3 runs 13 residues. V was trimmed by 2 bases and J by 1 base, leaving 5 bases between them. CDR1 and CDR2 from the germline V gene are LGHDT and YNNKEL (reference sequence). CDR3 region: CASSQTFQETQYF. CDR3 bases: TGTGCCAGCAGCCAAACTTTCCAAGAGACCCAGTACTTC.

The genes are TRBV5-1 and TRBJ1-5, with D uncertain. CDR3 length: 15 residues. Germline loops: CDR1 SGHRS, CDR2 YFSETQ. Trimming took 0 bases from V and 1 from J, leaving 8 bases between them. The CDR3 reads CASSLAGESNQPQHF. CDR3 nucleotide sequence: TGCGCCAGCAGCTTGGCGGGTGAGAGCAATCAGCCCCAGCATTTT. The entire variable domain, with the rest obtained from reference TRBV5-1 and TRBJ1-5, is as follows: KAGVTQTPRYLIKTRGQQVTLSCSPISGHRSVSWYQQTPGQGLQFLFEYFSETQRNKGNFPGRFSGRQFSNSRSEMNVSTLELGDSALYLCASSLAGESNQPQHFGDGTRLSIL.

CDR3 sequence (DNA): TGTGCCAGCAGTTACGCAGGTTCGGTATATTCACCCCTCCACTTT. Its protein is CASSYAGSVYSPLHF. The J gene is TRBJ1-6, the V gene TRBV6-2 or TRBV6-3; D is uncertain. The germline V gene has CDR1 MNHEY and CDR2 SVGEGT. CDR3 length equals 15 residues. V was cut by 2 bases and J by 8 bases, with 13 bases left in between.

V is TRBV14 and J is TRBJ2-5; 7 bases are a match to TRBD1. CDR1 SGHDN and CDR2 FVKESK come from the germline V gene. CDR3 length: 15 amino acids. The ends lost 1 base at V and 2 bases at J; junction bases unmatched: 4. CDR3 sequence: CASSQGGTAQETQYF. In nucleotides, the CDR3 is TGTGCCAGCAGCCAAGGGGGGACAGCACAAGAGACCCAGTACTTC.

In its sample, this clone was seen once. The chain uses TRBV6-5 and TRBJ2-5; 11 nucleotides match TRBD2. This CDR3 contains 14 residues. Germline trimming cut 10 bases from V and 2 bases from J; bases unmatched to any gene: 6. Germline values: CDR1 MNHEY, CDR2 SVGAGI. DNA for the CDR3: TGTGCCACCCGGACTAGCGGGCCTCAAGAGACCCAGTACTTC. It specifies CATRTSGPQETQYF.

This clone appeared a few times. CDR3: CASSLAGVHEQFF. CDR3 nucleotide sequence: TGTGCCAGCAGCTTAGCGGGAGTGCATGAGCAGTTCTTC. The chain is built from TRBV5-4 and TRBJ2-1, with 8 bases that match TRBD2. The CDR3 is 13 residues long. Germline V gives CDR1 SGHNT, CDR2 YYREEE (reference sequence). V shed 2 bases and J 8 bases; nucleotides not matched to a gene: 3.